Shown below are 15 T cell receptor beta chains from a single sample sequenced in a study of T cell responses to AZD1222 COVID-19 vaccine. Using immunoSEQ multiplex PCR, the repertoire was profiled, and TCRdb retains in-frame clones only, with some absent. The data hold 150,000 or so clones, with roughly 91% observed a single time. The material was peripheral blood, obtained on day 0 of AZD1222 vaccination. Receptors were obtained from an adult in good health.

This clone has a single count. The genes are TRBV12-3 or TRBV12-4 and TRBJ1-1; 8 positions match TRBD1. This CDR3 is built from 13 residues. V was pared by 5 bases and J by 8 bases, with 7 bases of the junction left unmatched. CDR3 loop: CASSTDRGGEAFF. The DNA for the CDR3 is TGTGCCAGCAGTACCGACAGGGGAGGAGAAGCTTTCTTT.

The V call is TRBV7-2, the J call TRBJ2-1, with D hard to call. V was pared by 1 base and J by 7 bases, with 17 bases between. The CDR3 sequence is 16 residues long. CDR1 is SGHTA, CDR2 FQGNSA, per germline. The CDR3 loop is CASSLGAQYRENEQFF. The CDR3, as DNA: TGTGCCAGCAGCTTAGGAGCGCAGTATAGGGAAAATGAGCAGTTCTTC. Using reference TRBV7-2 and TRBJ2-1 for the parts outside the CDR3, the full variable domain is GAGVSQSPSNKVTEKGKDVELRCDPISGHTALYWYRQSLGQGLEFLIYFQGNSAPDKSGLPSDRFSAERTGGSVSTLTIQRTQQEDSAVYLCASSLGAQYRENEQFFGPGTRLTVL.

The chain recombines TRBV18 with TRBJ1-6, with 7 bases matching TRBD1. Losses at the gene ends were 3 bases for V and 6 bases for J; bases not matched to a gene: 5. The V gene's germline CDR1 is KGHSH and CDR2 LQKENI. CDR3 length: 15 residues. CDR3 in DNA: TGTGCCAGCTCACCCTGGGACAGCCTTAATTCACCCCTCCACTTT. Encoded protein: CASSPWDSLNSPLHF. Full variable domain (remainder filled in from reference TRBV18 and TRBJ1-6): NAGVMQNPRHLVRRRGQEARLRCSPMKGHSHVYWYRQLPEEGLKFMVYLQKENIIDESGMPKERFSAEFPKEGPSILRIQQVVRGDSAAYFCASSPWDSLNSPLHFGNGTRLTVT.

CDR3 in DNA: TGTGCCAGCAGCTTAGTAGGACAGTGGGGACTAGCGGACCTCCGCGAGCAGTACTTC. This gives the protein CASSLVGQWGLADLREQYF. V gene TRBV11-3 combines with J gene TRBJ2-7, with TRBD2 matching 11 bases. This CDR3 comprises 19 residues. CDR1 is SGHNT, CDR2 YENEEA, per germline. V gave up 1 base and J gave up 6 bases; unmatched junction bases: 17.

The V call is TRBV11-2, the J call TRBJ1-1; weak D call: TRBD1 (5 bases). This CDR3 contains 16 residues. Germline lookup yields CDR1 SGHAT and CDR2 FQNNGV. V lost 4 bases and J 0 bases, leaving 15 bases between the germline ends. The CDR3 sequence is CASSYSGQAVNTEAFF. CDR3 DNA sequence: TGTGCCAGCAGCTATTCCGGACAAGCCGTGAACACTGAAGCTTTCTTT.

The chain employs TRBV7-2 and TRBJ2-5; TRBD2 matches at 8 bases. J gave up 4 bases and V 1 base, and 11 bases lay outside the gene matches. Germline CDR1 reads SGHTA; CDR2 reads FQGNSA. The length of the CDR3 is 17 residues. The CDR3 coding sequence is TGTGCCAGCAGCTTAGACCCCAGCGGGGGCGTATTAGAGACCCAGTACTTC. Amino acids: CASSLDPSGGVLETQYF. The complete variable domain, with remaining parts taken from reference TRBV7-2 and TRBJ2-5, reads GAGVSQSPSNKVTEKGKDVELRCDPISGHTALYWYRQSLGQGLEFLIYFQGNSAPDKSGLPSDRFSAERTGGSVSTLTIQRTQQEDSAVYLCASSLDPSGGVLETQYFGPGTRLLVL.

The chain recombines TRBV3-1 (or the pseudogene TRBV3-2) with TRBJ2-1; 10 nucleotides align to TRBD1. Germline V gene sequence: CDR1 LGHDT, CDR2 YNNKEL (reference sequence). V trimming: 4 bases; J trimming: 4 bases; junction bases outside the gene matches: 13. This CDR3 contains 18 residues. The CDR3 region is CASSLIHPGQGGYNEQFF. The CDR3 coding sequence is TGTGCCAGCAGCCTAATTCACCCCGGACAGGGGGGTTACAATGAGCAGTTCTTC.

The rearrangement joins TRBV27 to TRBJ1-4, with 11 bases matching TRBD1. Germline V gene sequence: CDR1 MNHEY, CDR2 SMNVEV (reference sequence). The CDR3 covers 16 residues. V shed 5 bases, J shed 8 bases, and the junction held 10 bases outside the gene matches. The CDR3 region is CASSPGPGQGDEKLFF. The DNA of the CDR3 is TGTGCCAGCAGTCCCGGACCGGGACAGGGGGACGAAAAACTGTTTTTT.

The chain combines TRBV6-5 with TRBJ1-4, with D hard to call. Germline V gene lookup returns CDR1 MNHEY and CDR2 SVGAGI. The CDR3 length is 12 residues. The germline V and J ends were trimmed by 4 bases and 8 bases, with 8 bases remaining between them. The CDR3 loop is CASSSLNEKLFF. The DNA of the CDR3 is TGTGCCAGCAGTTCCCTTAACGAAAAACTGTTTTTT.

There are a few counts of this clone. The chain links TRBV9 to TRBJ2-1, with 8 bases that match TRBD2. The germline V gene has CDR1 SGDLS and CDR2 YYNGEE. The CDR3 length is 14 residues. The junction had 5 bases not matched to a gene; V was cut back by 1 base and J by 8 bases. CDR3 protein: CASSVSGSRDEQFF. In nucleotides, the CDR3 is TGTGCCAGCAGCGTAAGCGGGAGTAGGGATGAGCAGTTCTTC.

The chain recombines TRBV10-3 with TRBJ1-4, with 8 nucleotides matching TRBD1. The CDR3 extends over 15 amino acids. The V gene end was trimmed by 6 bases and the J gene end by 2 bases; junction bases not matched to a gene: 5. The V gene's germline CDR1 is ENHRY and CDR2 SYGVKD. The CDR3 protein is CAISRGQGTNEKLFF. CDR3 nucleotide sequence: TGTGCCATCAGCAGGGGGCAGGGGACTAATGAAAAACTGTTTTTT.

The V and J genes are TRBV5-1 and TRBJ1-1, with D possibly matching TRBD1 (5 bases). Trimming cost V 4 bases and J 2 bases, with 9 bases left between them. CDR1 and CDR2 from the germline V gene are SGHRS and YFSETQ. The CDR3 has 13 residues. CDR3 loop: CASSRDGNTEAFF. CDR3 in DNA: TGCGCCAGCAGCCGGGACGGAAACACTGAAGCTTTCTTT.

This clone has just a few counts. The V gene is TRBV11-2, the J gene TRBJ1-2; 10 nucleotides line up with TRBD1. CDR1 is SGHAT and CDR2 is FQNNGV in the germline V gene. The CDR3 runs to 16 residues. V trimming: 5 bases; J trimming: 4 bases; junction bases outside the gene matches: 10. The DNA of the CDR3 is TGTGCCAGCAGCCCGGGCGGGACAGGGGTGTTCTATGGCTACACCTTC. Translating it yields CASSPGGTGVFYGYTF. The full variable domain, rest sourced from reference TRBV11-2 and TRBJ1-2, is EAGVAQSPRYKIIEKRQSVAFWCNPISGHATLYWYQQILGQGPKLLIQFQNNGVVDDSQLPKDRFSAERLKGVDSTLKIQPAKLEDSAVYLCASSPGGTGVFYGYTFGSGTRLTVV.

The rearrangement joins TRBV7-9 to TRBJ2-1; D ambiguous. Germline lookup yields CDR1 SEHNR and CDR2 FQNEAQ (reference sequence). V was clipped by 6 bases and J by 9 bases, with 12 bases between them. This CDR3 is built from 12 residues. DNA of the CDR3: TGTGCCAGCAGAACGCTCCCCGGTGAGCAGTTCTTC. Protein sequence: CASRTLPGEQFF.

The chain combines TRBV24-1 with TRBJ2-7; TRBD1 matches at 8 bases. This CDR3 has 14 amino acids. The ends lost 5 bases at V and 5 bases at J; junction bases unmatched: 7. Looked up from germline, CDR1 is KGHDR and CDR2 is SFDVKD. CDR3 protein: CATSAFGTGHEQYF. For the CDR3, the DNA is TGTGCCACCAGTGCGTTCGGGACAGGCCACGAGCAGTACTTC.